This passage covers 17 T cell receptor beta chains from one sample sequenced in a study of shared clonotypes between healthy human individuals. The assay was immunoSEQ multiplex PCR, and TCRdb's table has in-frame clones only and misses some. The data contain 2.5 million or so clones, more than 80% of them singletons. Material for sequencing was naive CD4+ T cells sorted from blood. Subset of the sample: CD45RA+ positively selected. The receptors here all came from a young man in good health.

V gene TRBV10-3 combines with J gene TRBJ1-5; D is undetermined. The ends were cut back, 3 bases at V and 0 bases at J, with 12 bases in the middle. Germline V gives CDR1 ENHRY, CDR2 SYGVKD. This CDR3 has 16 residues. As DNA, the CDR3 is TGTGCCATCAGTGAATTCCCGGAGACTAGCAATCAGCCCCAGCATTTT. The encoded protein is CAISEFPETSNQPQHF.

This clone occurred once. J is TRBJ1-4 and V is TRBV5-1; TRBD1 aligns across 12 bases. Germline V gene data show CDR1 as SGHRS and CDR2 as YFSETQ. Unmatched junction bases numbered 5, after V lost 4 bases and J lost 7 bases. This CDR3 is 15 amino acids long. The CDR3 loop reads CASSMGTGGSEKLFF. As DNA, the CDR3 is TGCGCCAGCAGCATGGGGACAGGGGGCTCTGAAAAACTGTTTTTT.

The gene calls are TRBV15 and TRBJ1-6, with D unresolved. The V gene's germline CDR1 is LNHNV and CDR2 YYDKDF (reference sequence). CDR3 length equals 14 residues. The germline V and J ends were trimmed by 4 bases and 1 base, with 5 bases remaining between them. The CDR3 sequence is CATSIASYNSPLHF. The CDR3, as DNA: TGTGCCACCAGCATCGCATCCTATAATTCACCCCTCCACTTT.

The CDR3 is CASSDQETQYF. CDR3 DNA: TGTGCCAGCAGCGACCAAGAGACCCAGTACTTC. This chain uses TRBV7-2 with TRBJ2-5; unclear D gene. CDR1 and CDR2 (germline): SGHTA, FQGNSA. The CDR3 runs to 11 residues. Deletions cut 5 bases from V and 0 bases from J, with 1 base between.

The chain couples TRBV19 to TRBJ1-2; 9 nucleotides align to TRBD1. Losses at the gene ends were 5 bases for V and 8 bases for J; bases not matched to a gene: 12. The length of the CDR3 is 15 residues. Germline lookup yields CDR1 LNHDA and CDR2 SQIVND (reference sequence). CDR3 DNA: TGTGCCAGTAGTGCCCAACAGGGGGCCACGAGGGGCTACACCTTC. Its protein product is CASSAQQGATRGYTF.

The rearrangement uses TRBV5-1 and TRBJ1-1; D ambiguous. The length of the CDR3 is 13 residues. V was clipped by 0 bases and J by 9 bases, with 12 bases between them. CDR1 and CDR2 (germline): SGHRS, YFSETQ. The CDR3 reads CASSLDLGRQAFF. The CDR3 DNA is TGCGCCAGCAGCTTGGATTTGGGCAGACAAGCTTTCTTT.

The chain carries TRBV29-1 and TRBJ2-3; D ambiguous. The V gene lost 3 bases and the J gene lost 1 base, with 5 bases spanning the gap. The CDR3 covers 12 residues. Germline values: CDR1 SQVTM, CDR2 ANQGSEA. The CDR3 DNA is TGCAGCGTTGACGCCGGCACAGATACGCAGTATTTT. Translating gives CSVDAGTDTQYF.

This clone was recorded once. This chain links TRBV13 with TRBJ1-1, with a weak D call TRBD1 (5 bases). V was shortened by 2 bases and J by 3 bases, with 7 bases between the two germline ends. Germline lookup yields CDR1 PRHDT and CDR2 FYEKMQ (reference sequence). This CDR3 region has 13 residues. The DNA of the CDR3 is TGTGCCAGCAGCTTAAGGGGACACACTGAAGCTTTCTTT. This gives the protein CASSLRGHTEAFF.

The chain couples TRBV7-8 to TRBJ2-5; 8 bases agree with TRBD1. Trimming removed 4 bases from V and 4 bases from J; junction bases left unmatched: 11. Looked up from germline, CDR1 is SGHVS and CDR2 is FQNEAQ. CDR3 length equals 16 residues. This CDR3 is CASSWNIRTGPETQYF. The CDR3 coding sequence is TGTGCCAGCAGCTGGAACATACGGACAGGGCCAGAGACCCAGTACTTC.

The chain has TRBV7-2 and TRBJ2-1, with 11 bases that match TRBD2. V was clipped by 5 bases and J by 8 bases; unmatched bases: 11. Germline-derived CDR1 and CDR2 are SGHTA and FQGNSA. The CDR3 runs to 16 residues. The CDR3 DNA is TGTGCCAGCAGCCTAGTTAGCGGGGGGGCCGAACATGAGCAGTTCTTC. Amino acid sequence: CASSLVSGGAEHEQFF. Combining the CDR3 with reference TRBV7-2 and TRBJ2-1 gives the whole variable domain GAGVSQSPSNKVTEKGKDVELRCDPISGHTALYWYRQSLGQGLEFLIYFQGNSAPDKSGLPSDRFSAERTGGSVSTLTIQRTQQEDSAVYLCASSLVSGGAEHEQFFGPGTRLTVL.

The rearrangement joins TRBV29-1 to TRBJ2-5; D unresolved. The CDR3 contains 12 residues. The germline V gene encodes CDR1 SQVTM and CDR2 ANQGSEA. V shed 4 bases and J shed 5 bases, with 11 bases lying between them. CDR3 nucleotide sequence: TGCAGCGTTGTTATGTTTGGGGAGACCCAGTACTTC. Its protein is CSVVMFGETQYF.

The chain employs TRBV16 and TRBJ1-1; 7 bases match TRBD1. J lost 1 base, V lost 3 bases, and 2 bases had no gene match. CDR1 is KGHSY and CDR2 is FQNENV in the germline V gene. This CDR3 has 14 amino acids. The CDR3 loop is CASSQGQRNTEAFF. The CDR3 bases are TGTGCCAGCAGCCAGGGACAGAGGAACACTGAAGCTTTCTTT.

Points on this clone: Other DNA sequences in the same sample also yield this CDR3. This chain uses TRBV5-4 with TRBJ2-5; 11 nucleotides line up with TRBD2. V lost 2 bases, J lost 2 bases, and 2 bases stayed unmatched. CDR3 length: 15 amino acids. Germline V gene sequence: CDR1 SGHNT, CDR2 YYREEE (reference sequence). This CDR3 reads CASSLGTSGQETQYF. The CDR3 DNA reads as TGTGCCAGCAGCTTAGGGACTAGCGGACAAGAGACCCAGTACTTC.

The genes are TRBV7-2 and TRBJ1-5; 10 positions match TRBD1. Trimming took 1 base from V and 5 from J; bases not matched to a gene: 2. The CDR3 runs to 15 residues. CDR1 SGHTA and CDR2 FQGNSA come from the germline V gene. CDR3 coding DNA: TGTGCCAGCAGCTTAGTGGGACAGGGGTATCAGCCCCAGCATTTT. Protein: CASSLVGQGYQPQHF.

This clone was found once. DNA of the CDR3: TGTGCCAGCAGCTCAGGGGGCAGCGGAAACACCATATATTTT. It specifies CASSSGGSGNTIYF. The V call is TRBV7-8, the J call TRBJ1-3, with 8 bases aligning to TRBD1. The CDR3 covers 14 residues. J was trimmed by 4 bases and V by 4 bases; bases with no gene match: 3. Germline CDR1 SGHVS, CDR2 FQNEAQ.

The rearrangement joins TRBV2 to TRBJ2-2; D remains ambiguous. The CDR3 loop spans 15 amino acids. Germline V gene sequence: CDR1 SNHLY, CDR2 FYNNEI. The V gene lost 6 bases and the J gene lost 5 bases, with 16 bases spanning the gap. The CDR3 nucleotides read TGTGCCAGCAGGTCCGGGCCTGCCAGGACCGGGGAGCTGTTTTTT. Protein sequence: CASRSGPARTGELFF.

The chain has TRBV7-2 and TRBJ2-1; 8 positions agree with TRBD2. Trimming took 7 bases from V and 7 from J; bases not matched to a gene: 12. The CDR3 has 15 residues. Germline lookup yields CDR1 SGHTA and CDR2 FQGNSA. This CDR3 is CASTPSGTSLNEQFF. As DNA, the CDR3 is TGTGCCAGCACCCCGAGTGGGACTAGTTTAAATGAGCAGTTCTTC.